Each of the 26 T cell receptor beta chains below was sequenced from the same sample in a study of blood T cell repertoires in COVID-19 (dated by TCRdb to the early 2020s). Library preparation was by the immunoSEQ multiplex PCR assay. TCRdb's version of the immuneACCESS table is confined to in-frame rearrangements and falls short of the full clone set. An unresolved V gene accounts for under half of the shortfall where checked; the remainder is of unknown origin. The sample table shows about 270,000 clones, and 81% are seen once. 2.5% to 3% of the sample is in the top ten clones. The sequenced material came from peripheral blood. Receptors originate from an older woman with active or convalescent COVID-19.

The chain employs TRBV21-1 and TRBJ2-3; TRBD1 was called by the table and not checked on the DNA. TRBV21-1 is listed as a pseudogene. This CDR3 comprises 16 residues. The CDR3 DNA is TGTGCCAGCAGCAAAGACGAAGGACAGGGCACAGATACGCAGTATTTT. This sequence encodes CASSKDEGQGTDTQYF.

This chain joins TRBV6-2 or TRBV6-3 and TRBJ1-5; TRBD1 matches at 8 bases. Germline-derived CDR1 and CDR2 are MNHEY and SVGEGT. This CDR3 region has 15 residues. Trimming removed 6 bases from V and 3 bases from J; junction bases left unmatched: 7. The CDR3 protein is CASSRGTGYNQPQHF. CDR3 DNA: TGTGCCAGCAGCCGCGGGACAGGTTACAATCAGCCCCAGCATTTT.

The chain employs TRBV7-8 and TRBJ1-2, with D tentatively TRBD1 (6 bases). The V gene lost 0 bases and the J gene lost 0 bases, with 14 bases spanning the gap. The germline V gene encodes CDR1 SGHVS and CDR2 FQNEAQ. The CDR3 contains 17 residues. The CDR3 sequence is CASSLAQGPNTNYGYTF. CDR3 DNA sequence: TGTGCCAGCAGCTTAGCGCAGGGGCCCAACACTAACTATGGCTACACCTTC.

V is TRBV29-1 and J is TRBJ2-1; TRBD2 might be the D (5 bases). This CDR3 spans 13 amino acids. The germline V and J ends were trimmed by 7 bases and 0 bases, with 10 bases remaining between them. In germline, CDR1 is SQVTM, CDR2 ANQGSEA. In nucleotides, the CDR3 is TGCAGCGCCGGACTTAACTCCTACAATGAGCAGTTCTTC. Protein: CSAGLNSYNEQFF.

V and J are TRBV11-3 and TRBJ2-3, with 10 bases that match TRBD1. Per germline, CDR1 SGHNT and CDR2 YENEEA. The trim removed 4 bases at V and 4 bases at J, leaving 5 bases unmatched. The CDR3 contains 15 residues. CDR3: CASSSGQGISDTQYF. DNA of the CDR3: TGTGCCAGCAGCTCGGGACAGGGGATATCAGATACGCAGTATTTT.

This CDR3 reads CASSVVSSGEQYF. Here the CDR3 DNA reads TGTGCCAGCAGCGTAGTAAGCTCCGGCGAGCAGTACTTC. The chain is built from TRBV9 and TRBJ2-7; D is ambiguous. The CDR3 totals 13 residues. The ends were cut back, 0 bases at V and 6 bases at J, with 10 bases in the middle. CDR1 and CDR2 (germline): SGDLS, YYNGEE.

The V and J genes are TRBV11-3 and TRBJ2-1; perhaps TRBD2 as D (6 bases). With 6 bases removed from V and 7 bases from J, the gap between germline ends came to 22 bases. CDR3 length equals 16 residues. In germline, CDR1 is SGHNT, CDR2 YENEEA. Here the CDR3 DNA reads TGTGCCAGCAGTTCCTCCCCGGGGCTAGCGAGGAATGAGCAGTTCTTC. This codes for CASSSSPGLARNEQFF.

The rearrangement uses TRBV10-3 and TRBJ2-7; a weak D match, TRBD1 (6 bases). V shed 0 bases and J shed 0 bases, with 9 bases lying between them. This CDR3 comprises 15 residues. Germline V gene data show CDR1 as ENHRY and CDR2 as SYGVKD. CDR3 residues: CAISESPRGSYEQYF. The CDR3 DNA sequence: TGTGCCATCAGTGAGTCCCCCAGGGGCTCCTACGAGCAGTACTTC.

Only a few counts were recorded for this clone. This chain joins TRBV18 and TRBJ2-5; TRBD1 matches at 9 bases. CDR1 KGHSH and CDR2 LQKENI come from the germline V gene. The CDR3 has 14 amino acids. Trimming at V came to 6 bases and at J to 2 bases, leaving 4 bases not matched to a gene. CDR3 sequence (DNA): TGTGCCAGCTCGCCCGGGACAGGGCAAGAGACCCAGTACTTC. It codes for CASSPGTGQETQYF.

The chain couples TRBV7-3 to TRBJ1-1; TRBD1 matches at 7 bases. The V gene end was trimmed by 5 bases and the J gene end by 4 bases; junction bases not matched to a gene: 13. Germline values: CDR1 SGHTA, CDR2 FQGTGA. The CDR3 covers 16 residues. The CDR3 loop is CASSPLSTGSATEAFF. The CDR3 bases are TGTGCCAGCAGCCCACTCTCGACAGGGTCGGCCACTGAAGCTTTCTTT. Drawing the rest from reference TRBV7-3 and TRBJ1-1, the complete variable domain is GAGVSQTPSNKVTEKGKYVELRCDPISGHTALYWYRQSLGQGPEFLIYFQGTGAADDSGLPNDRFFAVRPEGSVSTLKIQRTERGDSAVYLCASSPLSTGSATEAFFGQGTRLTVV.

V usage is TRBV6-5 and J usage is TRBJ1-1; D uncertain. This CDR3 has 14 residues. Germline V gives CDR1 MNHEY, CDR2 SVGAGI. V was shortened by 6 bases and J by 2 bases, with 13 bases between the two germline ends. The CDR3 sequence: CASRRLSGNTEAFF. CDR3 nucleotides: TGTGCCAGCAGACGACTGAGCGGTAACACTGAAGCTTTCTTT.

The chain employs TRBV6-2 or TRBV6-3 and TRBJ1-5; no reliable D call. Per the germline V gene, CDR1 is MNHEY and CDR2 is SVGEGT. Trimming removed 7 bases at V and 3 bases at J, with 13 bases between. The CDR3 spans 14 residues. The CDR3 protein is CASTPGELNQPQHF. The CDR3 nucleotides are TGTGCCAGCACCCCGGGCGAACTCAATCAGCCCCAGCATTTT.

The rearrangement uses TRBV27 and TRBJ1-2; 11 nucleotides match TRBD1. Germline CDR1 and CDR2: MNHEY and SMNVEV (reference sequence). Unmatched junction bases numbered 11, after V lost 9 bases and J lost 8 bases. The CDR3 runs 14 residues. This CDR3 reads CASSRTGGAWGYTF. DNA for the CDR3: TGTGCCAGTTCCAGGACAGGGGGCGCGTGGGGCTACACCTTC.

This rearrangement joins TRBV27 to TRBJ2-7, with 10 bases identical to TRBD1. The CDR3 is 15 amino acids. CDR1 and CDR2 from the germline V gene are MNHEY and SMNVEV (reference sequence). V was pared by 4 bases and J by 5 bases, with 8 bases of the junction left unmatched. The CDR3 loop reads CASSSPGTGVDEQYF. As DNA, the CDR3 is TGTGCCAGCAGTTCCCCCGGGACAGGGGTGGACGAGCAGTACTTC.

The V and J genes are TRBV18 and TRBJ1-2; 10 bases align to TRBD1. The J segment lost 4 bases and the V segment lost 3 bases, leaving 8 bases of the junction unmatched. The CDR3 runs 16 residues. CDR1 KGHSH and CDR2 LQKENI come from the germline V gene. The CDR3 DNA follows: TGTGCCAGCTCACCCTCCGGGACAGGGGTTACCTATGGCTACACCTTC. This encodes CASSPSGTGVTYGYTF. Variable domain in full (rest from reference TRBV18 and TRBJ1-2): NAGVMQNPRHLVRRRGQEARLRCSPMKGHSHVYWYRQLPEEGLKFMVYLQKENIIDESGMPKERFSAEFPKEGPSILRIQQVVRGDSAAYFCASSPSGTGVTYGYTFGSGTRLTVV.

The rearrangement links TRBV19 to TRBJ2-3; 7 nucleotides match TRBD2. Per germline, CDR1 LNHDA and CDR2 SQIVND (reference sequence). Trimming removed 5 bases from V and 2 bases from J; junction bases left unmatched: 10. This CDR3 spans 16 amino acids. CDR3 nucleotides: TGTGCCAGTAGTCTTACTAGCGCACCTGTCACAGATACGCAGTATTTT. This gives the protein CASSLTSAPVTDTQYF.

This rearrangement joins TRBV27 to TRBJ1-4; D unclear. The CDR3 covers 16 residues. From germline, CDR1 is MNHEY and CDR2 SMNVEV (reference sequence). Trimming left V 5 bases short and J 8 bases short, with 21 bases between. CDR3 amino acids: CASSKLSGTSREKLFF. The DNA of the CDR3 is TGTGCCAGCAGTAAATTATCAGGAACTAGTAGGGAAAAACTGTTTTTT.

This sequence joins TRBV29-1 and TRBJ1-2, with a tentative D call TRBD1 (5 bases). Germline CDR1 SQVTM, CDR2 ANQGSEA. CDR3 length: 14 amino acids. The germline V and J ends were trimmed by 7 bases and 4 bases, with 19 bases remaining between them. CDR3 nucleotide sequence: TGCAGCGCCAAAAGCGGGGGAGGAGGCTATGGCTACACCTTC. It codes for CSAKSGGGGYGYTF.

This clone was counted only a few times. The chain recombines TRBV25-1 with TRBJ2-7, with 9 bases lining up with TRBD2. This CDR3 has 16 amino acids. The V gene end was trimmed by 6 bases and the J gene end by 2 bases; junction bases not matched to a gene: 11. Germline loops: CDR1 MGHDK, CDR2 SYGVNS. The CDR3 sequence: CASSPLSGGRTYEQYF. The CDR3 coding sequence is TGTGCCAGCAGCCCCCTGAGCGGGGGGCGTACCTACGAGCAGTACTTC.

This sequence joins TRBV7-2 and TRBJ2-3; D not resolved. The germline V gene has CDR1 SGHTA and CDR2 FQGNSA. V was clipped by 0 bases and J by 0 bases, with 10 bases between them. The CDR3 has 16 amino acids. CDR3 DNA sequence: TGTGCCAGCAGCTTAGCGCTAACAGAAAGCACAGATACGCAGTATTTT. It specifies CASSLALTESTDTQYF. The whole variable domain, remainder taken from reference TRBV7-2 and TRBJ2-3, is GAGVSQSPSNKVTEKGKDVELRCDPISGHTALYWYRQSLGQGLEFLIYFQGNSAPDKSGLPSDRFSAERTGGSVSTLTIQRTQQEDSAVYLCASSLALTESTDTQYFGPGTRLTVL.

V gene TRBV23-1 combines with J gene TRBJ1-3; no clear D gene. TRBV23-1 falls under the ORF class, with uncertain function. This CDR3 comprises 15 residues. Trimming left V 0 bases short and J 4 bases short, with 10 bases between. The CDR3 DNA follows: TGCGCCAGCAGTCAATCGGAGGGAATAGGAAACACCATATATTTT. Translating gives CASSQSEGIGNTIYF.

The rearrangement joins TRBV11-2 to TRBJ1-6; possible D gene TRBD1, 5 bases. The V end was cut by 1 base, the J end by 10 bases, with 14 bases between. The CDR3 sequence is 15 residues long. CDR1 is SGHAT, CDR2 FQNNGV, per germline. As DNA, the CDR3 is TGTGCCAGCAGCTTAGCGGGCAGGGCTGGCTCACCCCTCCACTTT. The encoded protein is CASSLAGRAGSPLHF.

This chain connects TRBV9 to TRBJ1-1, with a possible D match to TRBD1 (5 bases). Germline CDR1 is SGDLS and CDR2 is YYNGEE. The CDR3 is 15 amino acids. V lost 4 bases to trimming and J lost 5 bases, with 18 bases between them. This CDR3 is CASSPRLEGRTEAFF. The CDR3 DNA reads TGTGCCAGCAGCCCGCGCTTGGAGGGGAGGACTGAAGCTTTCTTT. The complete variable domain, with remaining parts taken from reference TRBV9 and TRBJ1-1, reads DSGVTQTPKHLITATGQRVTLRCSPRSGDLSVYWYQQSLDQGLQFLIQYYNGEERAKGNILERFSAQQFPDLHSELNLSSLELGDSALYFCASSPRLEGRTEAFFGQGTRLTVV.

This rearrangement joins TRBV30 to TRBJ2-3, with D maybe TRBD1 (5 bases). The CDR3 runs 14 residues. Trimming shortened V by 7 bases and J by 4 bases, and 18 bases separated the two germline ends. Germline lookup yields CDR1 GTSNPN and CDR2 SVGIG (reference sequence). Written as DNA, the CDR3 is TGTGCCTCCCCAAGGAAGGGGCTTGCAGATACGCAGTATTTT. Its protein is CASPRKGLADTQYF.

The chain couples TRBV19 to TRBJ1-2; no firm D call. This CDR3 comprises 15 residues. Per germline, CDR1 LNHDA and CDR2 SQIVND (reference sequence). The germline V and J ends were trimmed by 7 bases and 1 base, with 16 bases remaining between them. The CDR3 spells CASTPGPRGNYGYTF. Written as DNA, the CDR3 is TGTGCCAGTACCCCCGGGCCCCGGGGTAACTATGGCTACACCTTC.

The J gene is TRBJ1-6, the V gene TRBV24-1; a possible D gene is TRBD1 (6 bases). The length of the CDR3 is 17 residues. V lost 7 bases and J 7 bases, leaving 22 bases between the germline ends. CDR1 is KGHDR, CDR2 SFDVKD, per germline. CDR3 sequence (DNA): TGTGCCACCAGCCTTTCCGGGGGGCGAAAGAACAATTCACCCCTCCACTTT. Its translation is CATSLSGGRKNNSPLHF.